These 11 T cell receptor beta chains were all obtained from the same sample, sequenced in a study of neurological immune-mediated disorders. TCRdb fed the 5' RACE reads into MiXCR, producing one record per CDR3 protein. The repertoire holds around 76,000 distinct CDR3 sequences, roughly 10% seen once, with 9.5% to 10% in the top ten. Time point described: longitudinal time-point 1 (baseline). Sequenced material: PBMCs. These receptors were taken from a man aged 30 to 45 in good health.

The chain is built from TRBV27 and TRBJ1-2; D is perhaps TRBD1 (6 bases). This CDR3 has 13 residues. Germline lookup yields CDR1 MNHEY and CDR2 SMNVEV (reference sequence). The germline V and J ends were trimmed by 7 bases and 5 bases, with 14 bases remaining between them. CDR3: CASKPGHIYGYTF. CDR3 in DNA: TGTGCCAGCAAACCGGGACATATATATGGCTACACCTTC.

This clonotype was seen ten or more times. The chain combines TRBV4-2 with TRBJ2-2; D perhaps matches TRBD2 (7 bases). Germline V CDR1 and CDR2: LGHNA, YNFKEQ. CDR3 length: 16 residues. V was clipped by 4 bases and J by 0 bases, with 12 bases between them. The CDR3 bases are TGTGCCAGCAGCCCCGGGGAGGGGGCGAACACCGGGGAGCTGTTTTTT. It specifies CASSPGEGANTGELFF.

This clonotype was counted ten times or more. The rearrangement links TRBV5-1 to TRBJ1-4; tentative D call: TRBD1 (5 bases). With 6 bases removed from V and 8 bases from J, the gap between germline ends came to 14 bases. Germline CDR1 reads SGHRS; CDR2 reads YFSETQ. The CDR3 loop spans 13 amino acids. The CDR3 nucleotides are TGCGCCAGCAAATCGGGGGTGGACGAAAAACTGTTTTTT. The encoded protein is CASKSGVDEKLFF.

In this sample, this clonotype turned up a few times. The rearrangement links TRBV20-1 to TRBJ1-2, with D possibly matching TRBD1 (6 bases). The CDR3 runs to 18 residues. Per the germline V gene, CDR1 is DFQATT and CDR2 is SNEGSKA (reference sequence). Trimming removed 0 bases at V and 0 bases at J, with 20 bases between. CDR3 coding DNA: TGCAGTGCTAGAGATTCTTACCGGGGGGGCGGAACTAACTATGGCTACACCTTC. Translated: CSARDSYRGGGTNYGYTF.

This clonotype was counted many times. CDR3 nucleotides: TGTGCCAGCAGTGAAAGGCGGCGAGAAGAGACCCAGTACTTC. Amino acids: CASSERRREETQYF. This chain connects TRBV2 to TRBJ2-5, with no clear D. Germline loops: CDR1 SNHLY, CDR2 FYNNEI. Trimming left V 2 bases short and J 3 bases short, with 10 bases between. The CDR3 is 14 amino acids.

This sequence joins TRBV10-3 and TRBJ1-1; TRBD1 aligns across 7 bases. V shed 4 bases and J 7 bases; nucleotides not matched to a gene: 6. This CDR3 has 13 residues. The germline V gene encodes CDR1 ENHRY and CDR2 SYGVKD. CDR3 DNA: TGTGCCATCAGTGGCAGGGGGAGCGGTGAAGCTTTCTTT. Its protein product is CAISGRGSGEAFF.

The V gene is TRBV27, the J gene TRBJ2-1, with D perhaps matching TRBD2 (5 bases). Germline CDR1 is MNHEY and CDR2 is SMNVEV (reference sequence). CDR3 length: 13 amino acids. CDR3 region: CASSELYSDEQFF. In nucleotides, the CDR3 is TGTGCTAGCTCCGAACTTTATAGCGATGAGCAGTTCTTC.

In this sample, this clonotype turned up many times. This chain uses TRBV5-1 with TRBJ2-7; 7 nucleotides align to TRBD2. Germline V CDR1 and CDR2: SGHRS, YFSETQ. There are 13 residues in the CDR3. J lost 3 bases, V lost 2 bases, and 2 bases had no gene match. The CDR3 here is CASSFLADYEQYF. Written as DNA, the CDR3 is TGCGCCAGCAGCTTCCTAGCGGACTACGAGCAGTACTTC.

This clonotype was seen repeatedly, ten times or more. V and J are TRBV15 and TRBJ2-1; tentatively, D is TRBD2 (6 bases). The CDR3 extends over 15 amino acids. The germline V and J ends were trimmed by 3 bases and 2 bases, with 11 bases remaining between them. Per germline, CDR1 LNHNV and CDR2 YYDKDF (reference sequence). CDR3 nucleotide sequence: TGTGCCACCAGCAGCGACCGGGAGCCCTACAATGAGCAGTTCTTC. The encoded protein is CATSSDREPYNEQFF.

This clonotype was observed at least ten times. The chain combines TRBV10-2 with TRBJ2-1; TRBD2 agrees at 7 bases. Looked up from germline, CDR1 is WSHSY and CDR2 is SAAADI. J gave up 7 bases and V 2 bases, and 8 bases lay outside the gene matches. This CDR3 region has 15 residues. CDR3 loop: CASSEREGPPNEQFF. Here the CDR3 DNA reads TGCGCCAGCAGTGAGAGGGAGGGCCCCCCGAATGAGCAGTTCTTC.

This clonotype was detected ten times or more. This chain links TRBV10-3 with TRBJ1-6, with D tentatively TRBD1 (5 bases). V was pared by 5 bases and J by 14 bases, with 25 bases between. The CDR3 runs to 16 residues. The germline gives CDR1 ENHRY, CDR2 SYGVKD. The CDR3 DNA reads TGTGCCATCAGTCGAAATACGCAGGGCGTCGAGGGGTCCCTCCACTTT. It codes for CAISRNTQGVEGSLHF.